Presented here are 27 T cell receptor beta chains from one specimen sequenced in a study of blood T cells in healthy people across ages. It was with a sample-barcoded 5' primer and a J-beta primer mix that a second PCR of roughly 7 to 12 cycles was run. One entry per CDR3 protein results from TCRdb running MiXCR on the 5' RACE reads. The sample carries more than 1.4 million distinct CDR3 sequences, 42% recorded once. Sequencing was done on a sample of blood. These receptor sequences come from a woman aged 18-30 years in good health.

The chain uses TRBV12-3 or TRBV12-4 and TRBJ1-4; maybe TRBD1 (5 bases). The germline V and J ends were trimmed by 6 bases and 4 bases, with 15 bases remaining between them. This CDR3 is 15 amino acids long. The CDR3 sequence: CASSPRGGINEKLFF. The CDR3 nucleotides are TGTGCCAGCAGCCCCCGGGGGGGTATTAATGAAAAACTGTTTTTT.

This clonotype was seen more than once but under ten times. The chain couples TRBV5-1 to TRBJ2-3; a weak D match, TRBD1 (5 bases). V shed 4 bases and J shed 2 bases, with 17 bases lying between them. CDR1 and CDR2 from the germline V gene are SGHRS and YFSETQ. There are 16 residues in the CDR3. CDR3 loop: CASSTMRQSPTDTQYF. DNA of the CDR3: TGCGCCAGCAGCACCATGAGACAGTCCCCCACAGATACGCAGTATTTT.

The chain employs TRBV12-3 or TRBV12-4 and TRBJ2-1; the D gene could be TRBD1 or TRBD2 (5 bases each). Trimming removed 1 base from V and 14 bases from J, with 12 bases in between. This CDR3 region has 12 residues. CDR3 loop: CASSLERGEEFF. CDR3 DNA: TGTGCCAGCAGTTTAGAGAGGGGAGAAGAGTTCTTC.

This chain connects TRBV12-5 to TRBJ2-3, with D possibly being TRBD2 (6 bases). V was trimmed by 3 bases and J by 3 bases, leaving 10 bases between them. This CDR3 comprises 14 residues. CDR1 and CDR2 (germline): LGHNT, FRNRAP. The CDR3 region has the DNA TGTGCTAGTGGTTTTTTGGGGGGAACAGATACGCAGTATTTT. Translation gives CASGFLGGTDTQYF.

This clonotype showed up just a few times. The chain has TRBV6-6 and TRBJ2-5; D remains ambiguous. The germline V gene encodes CDR1 MNHNY and CDR2 SVGAGI (reference sequence). This CDR3 is 10 amino acids long. The V end lost 2 bases, the J end lost 9 bases, and 4 bases lay between the germline ends. The CDR3 spells CASSYPAQYF. The CDR3 nucleotides are TGTGCCAGCAGTTACCCGGCCCAGTACTTC.

The chain joins TRBV12-3 or TRBV12-4 to TRBJ2-1, with 7 bases identical to TRBD2. The CDR3 totals 14 residues. V shed 5 bases and J 4 bases; nucleotides not matched to a gene: 5. CDR3 coding DNA: TGTGCCAGCAGTCAACTAGCGTTTTACAATGAGCAGTTCTTC. It yields the protein CASSQLAFYNEQFF.

J is TRBJ2-7 and V is TRBV4-1; no firm D call. V was cut by 1 base and J by 5 bases, with 15 bases left in between. This CDR3 comprises 15 residues. The germline V gene encodes CDR1 MGHRA and CDR2 YSYEKL. The CDR3 DNA is TGCGCCAGCAGCCAAGTACTACTGACACCCGACGAGCAGTACTTC. This translates into CASSQVLLTPDEQYF.

In DNA, the CDR3 is TGCAGTGCTAGAGATGGTCTACGGGCGGGAGGCTACGAGCAGTACTTC. It is translated as CSARDGLRAGGYEQYF. The chain joins TRBV20-1 to TRBJ2-7; TRBD2 matches 8 bases. This CDR3 region has 16 residues. Germline CDR1 and CDR2: DFQATT and SNEGSKA (reference sequence). V trimming: 0 bases; J trimming: 3 bases; junction bases outside the gene matches: 10.

In the case of this clonotype: One end of the junction is discordant with germline, which a read error may explain. The rearrangement links TRBV27 to TRBJ2-3; tentative D call: TRBD1 (6 bases). There are 15 residues in the CDR3. Germline lookup yields CDR1 MNHEY and CDR2 SMNVEV (reference sequence). The CDR3 here is CSSSHRVISTDTQYF. CDR3 coding DNA: TGTTCCAGCAGCCACAGGGTTATTAGCACAGATACGCAGTATTTT.

This clonotype showed up just a few times. The gene calls are TRBV5-6 and TRBJ2-7; either TRBD1 or TRBD2 may supply D (5 bases each). V was clipped by 6 bases and J by 6 bases, with 16 bases between them. CDR3 length: 13 amino acids. Germline V CDR1 and CDR2: SGHDT, YYEEEE. The CDR3 nucleotides are TGTGCCAGCACCCTACAGGAGAGGGGCGAGCAGTACTTC. Encoded protein: CASTLQERGEQYF.

The chain is built from TRBV12-5 and TRBJ2-1; 7 bases are a match to TRBD1. Trimming cost V 4 bases and J 8 bases; bases outside gene matches: 8. The CDR3 runs to 14 residues. Germline values: CDR1 LGHNT, CDR2 FRNRAP. DNA of the CDR3: TGTGCTAGTGGTTCCTTCGACAGGGTCTATGAGCAGTTCTTC. It translates to CASGSFDRVYEQFF.

This clonotype appeared a few times. The rearrangement uses TRBV7-2 and TRBJ2-1; a weak D match, TRBD2 (6 bases). The germline V and J ends were trimmed by 2 bases and 3 bases, with 20 bases remaining between them. Germline-derived CDR1 and CDR2 are SGHTA and FQGNSA. There are 18 residues in the CDR3. The CDR3 protein is CASSLKLLAASGYNEQFF. The CDR3 coding sequence is TGTGCCAGCAGCTTAAAGCTATTAGCGGCGTCGGGCTACAATGAGCAGTTCTTC.

This clonotype appeared a few times. The chain recombines TRBV20-1 with TRBJ2-3; TRBD2 is a possible D gene (7 bases). This CDR3 spans 14 amino acids. The V and J ends lost 4 bases and 2 bases respectively, with 13 bases between them. Germline V gene sequence: CDR1 DFQATT, CDR2 SNEGSKA (reference sequence). The CDR3 DNA reads TGCAGTGCTAAGCGGGACAAAATCACAGATACGCAGTATTTT. This sequence encodes CSAKRDKITDTQYF.

V usage is TRBV4-1 and J usage is TRBJ2-4; possibly TRBD2 for D (5 bases). V lost 1 base and J 2 bases, leaving 9 bases between the germline ends. CDR1 and CDR2 from the germline V gene are MGHRA and YSYEKL. This CDR3 contains 15 residues. CDR3 coding DNA: TGCGCCAGCAGCCAAGCGAGGGAATCCAAAAACATTCAGTACTTC. It codes for CASSQARESKNIQYF.

This clonotype was recorded a few times. The chain carries TRBV27 and TRBJ2-7, with TRBD1 matching 9 bases. This CDR3 has 14 residues. Germline CDR1 reads MNHEY; CDR2 reads SMNVEV (reference sequence). J gave up 3 bases and V 5 bases, and 5 bases lay outside the gene matches. This chain's CDR3 is CASSPRTGDYEQYF. DNA of the CDR3: TGTGCCAGCAGTCCCCGGACAGGGGACTACGAGCAGTACTTC.

In this sample, this clonotype turned up a few times. The rearrangement uses TRBV7-2 and TRBJ2-1; 8 nucleotides line up with TRBD2. Losses at the gene ends were 3 bases for V and 10 bases for J; bases not matched to a gene: 11. This CDR3 comprises 15 residues. Germline V gene data show CDR1 as SGHTA and CDR2 as FQGNSA. The DNA for the CDR3 is TGTGCCAGCAGCTTTGAAGCGGGGGTGGTGGTAGAGCAGTTCTTC. Translated: CASSFEAGVVVEQFF.

The rearrangement links TRBV20-1 to TRBJ2-3; no firm D call. Germline loops: CDR1 DFQATT, CDR2 SNEGSKA (reference sequence). The length of the CDR3 is 16 residues. Trimming shortened V by 3 bases and J by 0 bases, and 16 bases separated the two germline ends. Here the CDR3 reads CSARLHHRTSTDTQYF. The CDR3 region has the DNA TGCAGTGCTAGGCTCCACCATCGAACTAGCACAGATACGCAGTATTTT.

This chain links TRBV9 with TRBJ1-1; the D is unclear. The V and J ends lost 4 bases and 4 bases respectively, with 17 bases between them. The germline CDR1 and CDR2 sequences are SGDLS and YYNGEE. There are 15 residues in the CDR3. As DNA, the CDR3 is TGTGCCAGCAGCCCCCGAGCTGACGCGCCCACTGAAGCTTTCTTT. Translation: CASSPRADAPTEAFF.

The chain joins TRBV10-3 to TRBJ2-7; the D gene could be TRBD1 or TRBD2 (5 bases each). This CDR3 is 12 amino acids long. V was pared by 4 bases and J by 6 bases, with 10 bases between. Germline CDR1 reads ENHRY; CDR2 reads SYGVKD. The CDR3, as DNA: TGTGCCATCAGTGCATCCGGGACCGAGCAGTACTTC. It codes for CAISASGTEQYF.

The chain carries TRBV20-1 and TRBJ2-7, with TRBD1 as a possible D gene (6 bases). The CDR3 runs 13 residues. V lost 3 bases and J lost 3, with 12 bases in between. CDR1 and CDR2 from the germline V gene are DFQATT and SNEGSKA (reference sequence). CDR3 sequence reads: CSARPQGIYEQYF. In DNA form, the CDR3 reads TGCAGTGCTAGGCCACAGGGCATCTACGAGCAGTACTTC.

This rearrangement joins TRBV3-1 to TRBJ2-1, with 10 bases fitting TRBD2. The V gene end was trimmed by 3 bases and the J gene end by 5 bases; junction bases not matched to a gene: 10. CDR3 size: 17 residues. CDR1 is LGHDT, CDR2 YNNKEL, per germline (reference sequence). The chain's CDR3 is CASSHGSSGGTNNEQFF. DNA for the CDR3: TGTGCCAGCAGCCACGGTTCTAGCGGGGGTACAAACAATGAGCAGTTCTTC.

The rearrangement uses TRBV7-9 and TRBJ2-7; D is perhaps TRBD1 or TRBD2 (5 bases each). Germline loops: CDR1 SEHNR, CDR2 FQNEAQ (reference sequence). V lost 5 bases, J lost 7 bases, and 21 bases lay in between. The CDR3 consists of 15 residues. CDR3 DNA sequence: TGTGCCAGCAGCAAATCCGGGGCGATTCTGGATGAGCAGTACTTC. Translated: CASSKSGAILDEQYF. Full variable domain (rest looked up from reference TRBV7-9 and TRBJ2-7): DTGVSQNPRHKITKRGQNVTFRCDPISEHNRLYWYRQTLGQGPEFLTYFQNEAQLEKSRLLSDRFSAERPKGSFSTLEIQRTEQGDSAMYLCASSKSGAILDEQYFGPGTRLTVT.

The chain is built from TRBV5-1 and TRBJ2-5; D remains ambiguous. V was cut by 0 bases and J by 3 bases, with 9 bases left in between. This CDR3 has 14 amino acids. CDR1 SGHRS and CDR2 YFSETQ come from the germline V gene. CDR3 protein: CASSLGMAEETQYF. The CDR3 region has the DNA TGCGCCAGCAGCTTGGGGATGGCCGAAGAGACCCAGTACTTC.

V usage is TRBV5-1 and J usage is TRBJ2-4; 10 bases line up with TRBD2. CDR1 is SGHRS and CDR2 is YFSETQ in the germline V gene. This CDR3 spans 20 amino acids. The junction had 17 bases not matched to a gene; V was cut back by 2 bases and J by 3 bases. CDR3 DNA sequence: TGCGCCAGCAGCTTCTCTGCTGAAGGAGCGGGAGGGCATGACAAAAACATTCAGTACTTC. Its protein is CASSFSAEGAGGHDKNIQYF.

This clonotype was found once. The J gene is TRBJ2-5, the V gene TRBV30; D not resolved. Per the germline V gene, CDR1 is GTSNPN and CDR2 is SVGIG (reference sequence). With 5 bases removed from V and 5 bases from J, the gap between germline ends came to 12 bases. The CDR3 length is 12 residues. The CDR3 protein is CAWDKGRETQYF. DNA for the CDR3: TGTGCCTGGGACAAGGGTCGGGAGACCCAGTACTTC.

V is TRBV27 and J is TRBJ2-1, with a tentative D call TRBD2 (6 bases). The J call may be mistaken, given a closer DNA end match to TRBJ2-7. Germline loops: CDR1 MNHEY, CDR2 SMNVEV (reference sequence). CDR3 length: 14 amino acids. In DNA form, the CDR3 reads TGTGCCAGCAGTGTAAGACTAGATTACAATGAGCAGTACTTC. Translating it yields CASSVRLDYNEQYF.

The J gene is TRBJ2-3, the V gene TRBV10-3; TRBD2 matches 11 bases. Looked up from germline, CDR1 is ENHRY and CDR2 is SYGVKD. The CDR3 sequence is 16 residues long. V dropped 3 bases and J dropped 6; count of bases not matched to a gene: 8. CDR3 in DNA: TGTGCCATCAGTGACGAGACTAGCGGGGTGTCGGATACGCAGTATTTT. Encoded protein: CAISDETSGVSDTQYF.